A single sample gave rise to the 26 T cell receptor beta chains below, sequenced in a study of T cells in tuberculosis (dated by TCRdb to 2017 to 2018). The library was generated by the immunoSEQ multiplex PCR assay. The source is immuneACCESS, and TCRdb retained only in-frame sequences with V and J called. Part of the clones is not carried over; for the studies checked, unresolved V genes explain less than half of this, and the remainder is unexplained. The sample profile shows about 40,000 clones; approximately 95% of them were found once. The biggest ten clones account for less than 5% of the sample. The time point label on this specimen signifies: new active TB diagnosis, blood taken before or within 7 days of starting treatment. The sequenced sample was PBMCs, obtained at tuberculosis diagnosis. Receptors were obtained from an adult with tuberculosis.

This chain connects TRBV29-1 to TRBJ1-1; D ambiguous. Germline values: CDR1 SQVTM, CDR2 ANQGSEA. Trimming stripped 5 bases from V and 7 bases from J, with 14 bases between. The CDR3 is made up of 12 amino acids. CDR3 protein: CSVSDWEGEAFF. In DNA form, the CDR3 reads TGCAGCGTTTCAGACTGGGAGGGTGAAGCTTTCTTT.

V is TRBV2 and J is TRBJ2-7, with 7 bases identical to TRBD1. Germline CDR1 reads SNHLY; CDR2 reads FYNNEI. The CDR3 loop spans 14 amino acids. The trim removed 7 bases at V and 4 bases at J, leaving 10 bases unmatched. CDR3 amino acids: CASTLDRDGYEQYF. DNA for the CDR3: TGTGCCAGCACCCTAGACAGGGACGGTTACGAGCAGTACTTC.

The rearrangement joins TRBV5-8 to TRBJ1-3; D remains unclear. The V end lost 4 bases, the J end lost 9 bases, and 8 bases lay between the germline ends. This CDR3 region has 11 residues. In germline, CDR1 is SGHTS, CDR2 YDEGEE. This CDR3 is CASSPRSTIYF. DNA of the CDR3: TGTGCCAGCAGCCCCCGGTCCACCATATATTTT.

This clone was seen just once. CDR3 amino acids: CASRTGDRTGELFF. The CDR3 DNA reads TGTGCCAGCAGGACAGGGGATCGAACCGGGGAGCTGTTTTTT. This chain connects TRBV11-3 to TRBJ2-2; 8 positions match TRBD1. Germline V gene sequence: CDR1 SGHNT, CDR2 YENEEA. CDR3 length equals 14 residues. Trimming took 6 bases from V and 5 from J; bases not matched to a gene: 5.

The CDR3 is CASSDQAATVYEQYF. DNA of the CDR3: TGCGCCAGCAGTGACCAGGCGGCGACAGTCTACGAGCAGTACTTC. J is TRBJ2-7 and V is TRBV10-1, with D perhaps TRBD1 (5 bases). V lost 3 bases and J lost 3, with 15 bases in between. There are 15 residues in the CDR3. CDR1 and CDR2 from the germline V gene are WNHNN and SYGVQD (reference sequence).

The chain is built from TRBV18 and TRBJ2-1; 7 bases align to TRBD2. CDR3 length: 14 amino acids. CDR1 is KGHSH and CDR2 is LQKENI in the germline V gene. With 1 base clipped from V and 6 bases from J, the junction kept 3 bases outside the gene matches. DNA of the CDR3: TGTGCCAGCTCACCACAAGCGGGGATCAATGAGCAGTTCTTC. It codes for CASSPQAGINEQFF. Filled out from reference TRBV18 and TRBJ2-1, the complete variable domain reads NAGVMQNPRHLVRRRGQEARLRCSPMKGHSHVYWYRQLPEEGLKFMVYLQKENIIDESGMPKERFSAEFPKEGPSILRIQQVVRGDSAAYFCASSPQAGINEQFFGPGTRLTVL.

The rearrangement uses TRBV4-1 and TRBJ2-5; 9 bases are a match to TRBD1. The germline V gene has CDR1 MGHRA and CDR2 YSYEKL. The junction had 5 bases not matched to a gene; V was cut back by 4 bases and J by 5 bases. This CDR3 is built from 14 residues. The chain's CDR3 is CASSPTGGAETQYF. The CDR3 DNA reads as TGCGCCAGCAGCCCTACAGGGGGCGCGGAGACCCAGTACTTC.

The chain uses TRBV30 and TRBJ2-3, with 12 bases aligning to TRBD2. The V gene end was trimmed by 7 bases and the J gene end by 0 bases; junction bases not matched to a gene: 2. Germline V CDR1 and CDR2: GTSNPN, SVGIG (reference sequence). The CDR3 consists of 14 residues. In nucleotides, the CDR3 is TGTGCCTCCACTAGCGGGGGGAGCACAGATACGCAGTATTTT. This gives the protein CASTSGGSTDTQYF.

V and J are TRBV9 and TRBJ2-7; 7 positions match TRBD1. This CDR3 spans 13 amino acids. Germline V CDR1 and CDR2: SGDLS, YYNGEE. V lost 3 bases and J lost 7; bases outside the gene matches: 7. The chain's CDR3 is CASSAGTGAEQYF. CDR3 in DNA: TGTGCCAGCAGCGCCGGTACAGGGGCAGAGCAGTACTTC.

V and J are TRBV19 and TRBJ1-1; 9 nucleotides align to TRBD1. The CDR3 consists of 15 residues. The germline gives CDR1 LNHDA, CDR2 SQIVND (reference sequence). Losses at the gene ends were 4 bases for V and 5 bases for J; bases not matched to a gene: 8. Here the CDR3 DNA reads TGTGCCAGTAGTACCCAACAGGGGGCAAGGACTGAAGCTTTCTTT. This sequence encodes CASSTQQGARTEAFF.

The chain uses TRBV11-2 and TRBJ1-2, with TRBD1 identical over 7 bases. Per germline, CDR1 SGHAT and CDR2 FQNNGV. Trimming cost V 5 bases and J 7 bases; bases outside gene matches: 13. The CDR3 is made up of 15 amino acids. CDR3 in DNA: TGTGCCAGCAGCCCAATTAAAGGGCCAGGGGGTGGCTACACCTTC. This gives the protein CASSPIKGPGGGYTF. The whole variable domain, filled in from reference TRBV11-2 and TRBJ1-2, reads EAGVAQSPRYKIIEKRQSVAFWCNPISGHATLYWYQQILGQGPKLLIQFQNNGVVDDSQLPKDRFSAERLKGVDSTLKIQPAKLEDSAVYLCASSPIKGPGGGYTFGSGTRLTVV.

CDR3 loop: CASSVTGQGSGHGYTF. CDR3 nucleotides: TGTGCCAGCAGCGTAACAGGACAGGGGAGCGGACATGGCTACACCTTC. The chain recombines TRBV9 with TRBJ1-2, with 9 bases fitting TRBD1. CDR3 size: 16 residues. Germline V gives CDR1 SGDLS, CDR2 YYNGEE. V trimming: 1 base; J trimming: 6 bases; junction bases outside the gene matches: 10.

CDR3 coding DNA: TGTGCCAGCAGCCCGCCGGGGACAGGCATTTGGAACACTGAAGCTTTCTTT. Translating it yields CASSPPGTGIWNTEAFF. V is TRBV7-9 and J is TRBJ1-1; 8 bases map to TRBD1. V dropped 5 bases and J dropped 1; count of bases not matched to a gene: 12. CDR1 and CDR2 from the germline V gene are SEHNR and FQNEAQ (reference sequence). This CDR3 is 17 amino acids long.

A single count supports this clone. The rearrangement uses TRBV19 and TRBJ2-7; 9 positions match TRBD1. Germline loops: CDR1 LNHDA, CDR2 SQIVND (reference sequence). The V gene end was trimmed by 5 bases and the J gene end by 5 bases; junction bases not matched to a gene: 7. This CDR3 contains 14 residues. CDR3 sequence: CASSVDRGTHEQYF. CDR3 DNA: TGTGCCAGTAGTGTGGACAGGGGAACCCACGAGCAGTACTTC.

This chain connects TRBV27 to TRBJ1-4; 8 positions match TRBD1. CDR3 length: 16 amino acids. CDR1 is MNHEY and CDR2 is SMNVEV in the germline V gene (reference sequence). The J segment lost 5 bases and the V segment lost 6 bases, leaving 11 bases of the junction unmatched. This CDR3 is CASRPAGTGVNEKLFF. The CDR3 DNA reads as TGTGCCAGCAGGCCCGCCGGGACAGGAGTAAATGAAAAACTGTTTTTT. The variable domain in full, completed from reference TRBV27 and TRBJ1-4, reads EAQVTQNPRYLITVTGKKLTVTCSQNMNHEYMSWYRQDPGLGLRQIYYSMNVEVTDKGDVPEGYKVSRKEKRNFPLILESPSPNQTSLYFCASRPAGTGVNEKLFFGSGTQLSVL.

As DNA, the CDR3 is TGTGCCAGACGGGACAGGGGCTATGGCTACACCTTC. As protein: CARRDRGYGYTF. The V and J genes are TRBV2 and TRBJ1-2, with 10 bases that match TRBD1. This CDR3 has 12 amino acids. V was pared by 9 bases and J by 4 bases, with 2 bases of the junction left unmatched. Germline CDR1 SNHLY, CDR2 FYNNEI. Looking up the rest from reference TRBV2 and TRBJ1-2 gives the full variable domain: EPEVTQTPSHQVTQMGQEVILRCVPISNHLYFYWYRQILGQKVEFLVSFYNNEISEKSEIFDDQFSVERPDGSNFTLKIRSTKLEDSAMYFCARRDRGYGYTFGSGTRLTVV.

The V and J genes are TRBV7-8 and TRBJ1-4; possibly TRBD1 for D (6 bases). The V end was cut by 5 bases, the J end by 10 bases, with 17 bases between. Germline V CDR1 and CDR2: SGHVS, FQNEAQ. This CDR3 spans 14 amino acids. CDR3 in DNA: TGTGCCAGCAGCCCCGGGACATTAGGTGGAAAACTGTTTTTT. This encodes CASSPGTLGGKLFF. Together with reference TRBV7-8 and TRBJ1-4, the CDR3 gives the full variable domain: GAGVSQSPRYKVAKRGQDVALRCDPISGHVSLFWYQQALGQGPEFLTYFQNEAQLDKSGLPSDRFFAERPEGSVSTLKIQRTQQEDSAVYLCASSPGTLGGKLFFGSGTQLSVL.

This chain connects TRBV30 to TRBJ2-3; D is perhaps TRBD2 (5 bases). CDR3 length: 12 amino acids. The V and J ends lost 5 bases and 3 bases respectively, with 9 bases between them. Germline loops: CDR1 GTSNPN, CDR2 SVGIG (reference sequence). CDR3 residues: CAWETRTDTQYF. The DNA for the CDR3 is TGTGCCTGGGAAACTAGGACAGATACGCAGTATTTT.

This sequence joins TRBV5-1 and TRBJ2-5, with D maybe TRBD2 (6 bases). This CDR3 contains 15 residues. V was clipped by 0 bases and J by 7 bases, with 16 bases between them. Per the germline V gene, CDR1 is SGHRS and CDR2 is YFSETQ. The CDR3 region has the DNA TGCGCCAGCAGCTTGGCCCGCGGGGAGTCGGGGACCCAGTACTTC. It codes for CASSLARGESGTQYF.

CDR3 in amino acids: CASSRASGAGDTEAFF. As DNA, the CDR3 is TGTGCCAGCAGCCGAGCCTCGGGAGCCGGGGACACTGAAGCTTTCTTT. This rearrangement joins TRBV5-6 to TRBJ1-1; D is unresolved. The CDR3 is 16 amino acids. From germline, CDR1 is SGHDT and CDR2 YYEEEE. V lost 4 bases, J lost 3 bases, and 19 bases lay in between.

The CDR3 region has the DNA TGTGCCAGCAGCTGGTCGGTAGCCAAAAACATTCAGTACTTC. This codes for CASSWSVAKNIQYF. The genes are TRBV5-8 and TRBJ2-4; D gene uncertain. This CDR3 is 14 amino acids long. The ends were cut back, 3 bases at V and 0 bases at J, with 7 bases in the middle. CDR1 is SGHTS, CDR2 YDEGEE, per germline. The full variable domain, rest sourced from reference TRBV5-8 and TRBJ2-4, is EAGVTQSPTHLIKTRGQQATLRCSPISGHTSVYWYQQALGLGLQFLLWYDEGEERNRGNFPPRFSGRQFPNYSSELNVNALELEDSALYLCASSWSVAKNIQYFGAGTRLSVL.

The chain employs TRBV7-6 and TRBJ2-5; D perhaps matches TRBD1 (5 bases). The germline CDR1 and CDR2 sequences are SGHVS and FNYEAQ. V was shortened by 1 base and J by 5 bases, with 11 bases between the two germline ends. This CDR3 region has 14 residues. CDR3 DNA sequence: TGTGCCAGCAGCTTAGGGGGCCGGTCCGAGACCCAGTACTTC. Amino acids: CASSLGGRSETQYF.

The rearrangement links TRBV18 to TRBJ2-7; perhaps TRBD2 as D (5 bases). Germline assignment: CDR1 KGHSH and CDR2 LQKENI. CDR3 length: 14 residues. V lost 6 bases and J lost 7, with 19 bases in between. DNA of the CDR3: TGTGCCAGCTCCCCAAACAGTGCGGGCGGGGAGCAGTACTTC. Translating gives CASSPNSAGGEQYF.

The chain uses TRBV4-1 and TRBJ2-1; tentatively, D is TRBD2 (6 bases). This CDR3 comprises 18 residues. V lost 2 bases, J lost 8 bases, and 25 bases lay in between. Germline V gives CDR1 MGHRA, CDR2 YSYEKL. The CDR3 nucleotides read TGCGCCAGCAGCCAAACGGACGGGGGTCGAGGGTCAATCGATGAGCAGTTCTTC. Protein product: CASSQTDGGRGSIDEQFF.

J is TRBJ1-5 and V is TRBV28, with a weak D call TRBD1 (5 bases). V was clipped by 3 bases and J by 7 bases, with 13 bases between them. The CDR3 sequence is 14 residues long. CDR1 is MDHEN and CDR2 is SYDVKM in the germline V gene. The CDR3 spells CASSFTWRGQPQHF. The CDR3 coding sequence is TGTGCCAGCAGTTTCACGTGGCGGGGGCAGCCCCAGCATTTT. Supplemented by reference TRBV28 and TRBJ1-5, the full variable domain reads DVKVTQSSRYLVKRTGEKVFLECVQDMDHENMFWYRQDPGLGLRLIYFSYDVKMKEKGDIPEGYSVSREKKERFSLILESASTNQTSMYLCASSFTWRGQPQHFGDGTRLSIL.

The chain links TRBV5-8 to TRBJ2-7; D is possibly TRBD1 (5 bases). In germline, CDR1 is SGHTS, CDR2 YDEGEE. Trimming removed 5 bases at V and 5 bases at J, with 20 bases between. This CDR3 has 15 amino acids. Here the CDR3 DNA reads TGTGCCAGCAGAGGCAGGGCAAGTCGCCTAGACGAGCAGTACTTC. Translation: CASRGRASRLDEQYF.